This TCR beta chain was recorded in a study of T cell changes during pregnancy in multiple sclerosis. Generated by immunoSEQ multiplex PCR, the TCRdb table keeps only in-frame clones and is missing some. The sample consists of under 130,000 clones, roughly nine tenths of them appearing once. CDR1 is SGHDT, CDR2 YYEEEE, per germline. Trimming removed 0 bases from V and 7 bases from J; junction bases left unmatched: 11. This CDR3 comprises 17 residues. This receptor was obtained from a female donor with multiple sclerosis, enrolled in a pregnancy study. The rearrangement uses TRBV5-6 and TRBJ1-2, with TRBD1 identical over 11 bases. Sequences were derived from peripheral blood, sampled after pregnancy. The CDR3 loop reads CASSLVDRGPTLSGYTF. CDR3 sequence (DNA): TGTGCCAGCAGCTTGGTGGACAGGGGGCCGACATTAAGTGGCTACACCTTC.